This T cell receptor (beta chain) was recorded in a study of blood T cell repertoires in COVID-19. Produced via immunoSEQ multiplex PCR; TCRdb's table is partial and in-frame only. The sample includes 180,000 or so clones, approximately 85% of them seen just once. Notes on this clone: The same CDR3 can be traced to other DNA sequences in this sample.

Germline assignment: CDR1 MNHEY and CDR2 SMNVEV (reference sequence). The CDR3 loop spans 13 amino acids. V lost 3 bases and J 4 bases, leaving 6 bases between the germline ends. The receptor was isolated from a man in his sixties with acute or convalescent COVID-19. Sequencing input: peripheral blood. The chain carries TRBV27 and TRBJ2-2; D not certain. CDR3 sequence: CASSFSGTGELFF. The CDR3 bases are TGTGCCAGCAGTTTCAGTGGCACCGGGGAGCTGTTTTTT.